The T cell receptor (beta chain) under discussion was sequenced for a study of shared clonotypes between healthy human individuals. Naive CD45RA+ and memory CD45RA-negative subsets were split from CD4+ cells. Sequenced by immunoSEQ multiplex PCR; TCRdb stores in-frame clones only, minus some. Altogether approximately 2,000,000 clones are present, just under 95% being singletons, with the ten largest covering around 0.35%. This CDR3 region has 16 residues. Germline loops: CDR1 SGHRS, CDR2 YFSETQ. Trimming cost V 4 bases and J 0 bases, with 13 bases left between them. Study findings and constraints: Naive CD4 clonotypes overlapped across a few donors at about 5%. Among donors, the sharing of clonotypes was expected to be influenced by sequencing depth.

In the case of this clone: Antigen specificity is unknown.

The source is a man between 18 and 35 years old in good health. Some clones in this sample may be carry-over from other donors' samples. This chain uses TRBV5-1 with TRBJ1-4; TRBD1 might be the D (5 bases). Material for sequencing was naive CD4+ T cells from PBMCs. The subset denotes: CD45RA+ positively selected. DNA for the CDR3: TGCGCCAGCAGCCCCGGCGGGACCTCAACTAATGAAAAACTGTTTTTT. Translating gives CASSPGGTSTNEKLFF.